The rows below give T cell receptor beta chains drawn from one sample of a study of cytomegalovirus exposure and HLA in healthy donors. TCRdb's copy holds only in-frame clones and misses some; the assay was immunoSEQ multiplex PCR. The sample contains some 170,000 clones, around 87% of which appear only once. Material for sequencing was PBMCs. The receptor set was obtained from a woman aged 25 to 39 in good health and CMV-seronegative. CDR3s include the opening cysteine and the closing phenylalanine or tryptophan. D genes are given only for firm matches. A row's size may be missing; if present it is once, few, many or a size class.

D: TRBD1; V: TRBV4-2; size: .; J: TRBJ1-6; DNA: TGTGCCAGCAGCCAAGATCCAAGGGGGCGAGCTTCACCCCTCCACTTT; CDR3: CASSQDPRGRASPLHF
D: .; V: TRBV4-1; size: .; J: TRBJ1-2; DNA: TGCGCCAGCAGCCAAGAACAATCTTCCTATGGCTACACCTTC; CDR3: CASSQEQSSYGYTF
D: TRBD1; V: TRBV6-4; size: .; J: TRBJ2-7; DNA: TGTGCCAGCAGTGACTCGGACAGGGACTACGAGCAGTACTTC; CDR3: CASSDSDRDYEQYF
D: TRBD1; V: TRBV5-1; size: .; J: TRBJ1-4; DNA: TGCGCCAGCAGCTTGTCAGGGGGAGAGGTGCTGTTTTTT; CDR3: CASSLSGGEVLFF
D: TRBD2; V: TRBV11-2; size: .; J: TRBJ2-5; DNA: TGTGCCAGCAGCTTAGAGGGGGTGGGTAGCGGGGGATTCTACCAAGAGACCCAGTACTTC; CDR3: CASSLEGVGSGGFYQETQYF
D: .; V: TRBV18; size: few; J: TRBJ1-2; DNA: TGTGCCAGCTCACCTGAGAATAACTATGGCTACACCTTC; CDR3: CASSPENNYGYTF
D: .; V: TRBV4-3; size: few; J: TRBJ2-2; DNA: TGCGCCAGCAGCACCGGGACTGCCGTCGGGGAGCTGTTTTTT; CDR3: CASSTGTAVGELFF
D: .; V: TRBV13; size: .; J: TRBJ1-2; DNA: TGTGCCAGCAGCTTAGGCTTCAGGGGATTCTATGGCTACACCTTC; CDR3: CASSLGFRGFYGYTF
D: .; V: TRBV19; size: .; J: TRBJ1-6; DNA: TGTGCCAGTAGTACAACAGTCTCCTATAATTCACCCCTCCACTTT; CDR3: CASSTTVSYNSPLHF
D: TRBD1; V: TRBV10-1; size: .; J: TRBJ2-7; DNA: TGCGCCAGCAGTGAGGATTCGGGACAGGGTAGGGGCGAGCAGTACTTC; CDR3: CASSEDSGQGRGEQYF
D: .; V: TRBV29-1; size: .; J: TRBJ2-1; DNA: TGCAGCGTACTCAGGGTTGAGCAGTTCTTC; CDR3: CSVLRVEQFF
D: .; V: TRBV5-1; size: .; J: TRBJ2-5; DNA: TGCGCCAGCAGAGAGAGGGGGGGGCCTGAAGAGACCCAGTACTTC; CDR3: CASRERGGPEETQYF
D: TRBD2; V: TRBV15; size: .; J: TRBJ2-7; DNA: TGTGCCACCTCGGAGGGGCTAGCGGGGGGGCCGCTGCACGAGCAGTACTTC; CDR3: CATSEGLAGGPLHEQYF
D: TRBD2; V: TRBV29-1; size: .; J: TRBJ2-5; DNA: TGCAGCGTTGTGGGGGGGACGGCAGCGGAGACCCAGTACTTC; CDR3: CSVVGGTAAETQYF
D: TRBD2; V: TRBV6-4; size: .; J: TRBJ2-7; DNA: TGTGCCAGCAGTGAAGCTAGCGGGGACTCCTACGAGCAGTACTTC; CDR3: CASSEASGDSYEQYF
D: TRBD2; V: TRBV5-4; size: .; J: TRBJ2-7; DNA: TGTGCCAGCAGTTTAGACCGGACTAGCGGGGGCCTTTTCTACGAGCAGTACTTC; CDR3: CASSLDRTSGGLFYEQYF
D: .; V: TRBV7-9; size: once; J: TRBJ2-7; DNA: TGTGCCAGCAGCTTAATCTCCAATACACACAGGGCCTACGAGCAGTACTTC; CDR3: CASSLISNTHRAYEQYF
D: TRBD2; V: TRBV7-6; size: .; J: TRBJ2-5; DNA: TGTGCCAGCAGCTTTTTCGGGGGGCAAGAGACCCAGTACTTC; CDR3: CASSFFGGQETQYF
D: TRBD1; V: TRBV9; size: few; J: TRBJ2-2; DNA: TGTGCCAGCAGCCCAAGACAGGGTCTCTATTACACCGGGGAGCTGTTTTTT; CDR3: CASSPRQGLYYTGELFF
D: .; V: TRBV5-4; size: .; J: TRBJ2-1; DNA: TGTGCCAGCAGCGCCACAGGTTACGAGCAGTTCTTC; CDR3: CASSATGYEQFF
D: .; V: TRBV7-2; size: few; J: TRBJ1-2; DNA: TGTGCCAGCAGCTTAGTTTCTACAGGGTTGTATGGCTACACCTTC; CDR3: CASSLVSTGLYGYTF
D: .; V: TRBV6-1; size: .; J: TRBJ1-3; DNA: TGTGCCAGTATAGAAGGGGGAGACTCTGGAAACACCATATATTTT; CDR3: CASIEGGDSGNTIYF
D: .; V: TRBV4-1; size: .; J: TRBJ2-5; DNA: TGCGCCAGCAGCCGCCAACAGGGACAAGAGACCCAGTACTTC; CDR3: CASSRQQGQETQYF
D: TRBD1; V: TRBV7-2; size: .; J: TRBJ1-6; DNA: TGTGCCAGCAGCTTAGGCCCACGGACAGGGAATTCACCCCTCCACTTT; CDR3: CASSLGPRTGNSPLHF
D: .; V: TRBV6-1; size: .; J: TRBJ1-5; DNA: TGTGCCAGCAGTGAAGAGGTAGCAGCCCCCAATCAGCCCCAGCATTTT; CDR3: CASSEEVAAPNQPQHF
D: TRBD2; V: TRBV5-1; size: .; J: TRBJ2-7; DNA: TGCGCCAGCAGCAGCGGGGCCGGAAAAGGTGAGCAGTACTTC; CDR3: CASSSGAGKGEQYF
D: .; V: TRBV28; size: .; J: TRBJ2-2; DNA: TGTGCCAGCAGTCTTCGGAGCGCGAACACCGGGGAGCTGTTTTTT; CDR3: CASSLRSANTGELFF
D: TRBD2; V: TRBV5-1; size: .; J: TRBJ2-3; DNA: TGCGCCAGCAGCTTGGTCAGAGGTAGCGGGGGTTTCACAGATACGCAGTATTTT; CDR3: CASSLVRGSGGFTDTQYF
D: .; V: TRBV6-4; size: once; J: TRBJ2-3; DNA: TGTGCCAGCGCCGTTGAAGGGCAGGGTCTCGATACGCAGTATTTT; CDR3: CASAVEGQGLDTQYF